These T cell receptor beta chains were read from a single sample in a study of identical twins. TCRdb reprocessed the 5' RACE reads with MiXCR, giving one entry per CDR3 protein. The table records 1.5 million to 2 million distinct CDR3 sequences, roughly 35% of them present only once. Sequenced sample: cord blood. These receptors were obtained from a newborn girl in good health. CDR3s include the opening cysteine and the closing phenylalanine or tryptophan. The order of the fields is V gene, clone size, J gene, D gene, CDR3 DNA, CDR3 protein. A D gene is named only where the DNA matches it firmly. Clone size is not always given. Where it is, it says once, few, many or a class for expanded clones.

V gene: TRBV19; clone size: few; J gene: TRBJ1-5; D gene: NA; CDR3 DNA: TGTGCCAGTAGTAGGACAGCCTTATTGACCCAGCATTTT; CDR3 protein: CASSRTALLTQHF
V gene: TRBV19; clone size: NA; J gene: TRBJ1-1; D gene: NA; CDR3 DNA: TGTGCCAGTACCAGTCGGCCAGGGAGTGCTGAAGCTTTCTTT; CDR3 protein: CASTSRPGSAEAFF
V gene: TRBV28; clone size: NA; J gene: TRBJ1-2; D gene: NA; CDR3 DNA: TGTGCCAGCAGTTCCCCCCCGGGGCAGTTTAACTATGGCTACACCTTC; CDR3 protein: CASSSPPGQFNYGYTF
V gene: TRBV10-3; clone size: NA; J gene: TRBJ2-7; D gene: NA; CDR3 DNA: TGTGCCATCAGTGAGCGGGCCTACGAGCAGTACTTC; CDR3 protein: CAISERAYEQYF
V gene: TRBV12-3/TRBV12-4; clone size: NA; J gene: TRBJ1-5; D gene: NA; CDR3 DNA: TGTGCCAGCAGCGAGGTCACAAGAGGTAGCAGTCAGCCCCAGCATTTT; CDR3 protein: CASSEVTRGSSQPQHF
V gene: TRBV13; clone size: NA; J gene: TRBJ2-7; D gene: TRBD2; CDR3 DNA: TGTGCCAGCGGGTATGGGACTAGCGGAGCCGCTACCTACGAGCAGTACTTC; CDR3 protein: CASGYGTSGAATYEQYF
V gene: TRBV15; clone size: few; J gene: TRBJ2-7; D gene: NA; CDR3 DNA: TGTGCCACCAGCAGAGACTCTACAGGGCTCTCCTACGAGCAGTACTTC; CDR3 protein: CATSRDSTGLSYEQYF
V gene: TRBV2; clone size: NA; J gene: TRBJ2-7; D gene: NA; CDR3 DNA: TGTGCCTCCAAATCCAGGGGTGCCTACGAGCAGTACTTC; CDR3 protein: CASKSRGAYEQYF
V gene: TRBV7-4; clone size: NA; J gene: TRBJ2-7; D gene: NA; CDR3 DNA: TGTGCCAGCAGCTTAGGGTTTTGGGGCGGATCCTACGAGCAGTACTTC; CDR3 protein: CASSLGFWGGSYEQYF
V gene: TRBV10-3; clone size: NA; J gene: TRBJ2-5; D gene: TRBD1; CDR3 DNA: TGTGCCATCAGCGATTCGGACAGGGGGCAAGAGACCCAGTACTTC; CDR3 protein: CAISDSDRGQETQYF
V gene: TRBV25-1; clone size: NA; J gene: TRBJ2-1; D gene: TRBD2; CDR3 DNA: TGTGCCAGCAGGGCCCCTAGCGGGAGGATGGTCAATGAGCAGTTCTTC; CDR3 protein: CASRAPSGRMVNEQFF
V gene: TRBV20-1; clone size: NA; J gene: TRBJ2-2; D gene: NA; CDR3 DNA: TGCAGTGCTAGAGATCCGGTACGAGCGAACACCGGGGAGCTGTTTTTT; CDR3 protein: CSARDPVRANTGELFF
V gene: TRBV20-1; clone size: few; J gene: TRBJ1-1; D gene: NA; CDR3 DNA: TGCAGTGCTAGCCCCCCCACAGGGTTCCGCACTGAAGCTTTCTTT; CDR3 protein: CSASPPTGFRTEAFF
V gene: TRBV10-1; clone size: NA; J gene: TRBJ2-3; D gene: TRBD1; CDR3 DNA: TGCGCCAGCAGCCTTCCGGGACAGGTGGACTTCAATACGCGGTATTTT; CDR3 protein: CASSLPGQVDFNTRYF
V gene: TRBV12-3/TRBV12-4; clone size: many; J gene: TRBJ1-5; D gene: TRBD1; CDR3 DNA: TGCGCCAGCAGCTTGGGACAGGGGGTCAATCAGCCCCAGCATTTT; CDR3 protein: CASSLGQGVNQPQHF